This record looks at one TCR beta chain sequence and its context. The specificity of this receptor is unknown. Base-call qualities are not available, and no considerably larger clone is one nucleotide away. Each collaborating institution followed its own protocols to collect whole blood in K2EDTA tubes. For TCRbeta analysis, collaborators shipped samples as frozen whole blood, isolated PBMCs, or DNA extracted from either of those sample types. These data are taken from a study of blood T cell repertoires in COVID-19 (dated by TCRdb to the early 2020s). The study in broad terms: Samples covering the acute and convalescent phases of COVID-19 were provided by collaborators in the United States, Italy and Spain. The prospective study material was composed of cDNA or gDNA derived from T cells, B-cell-depleted T cells, or PBMCs. Subjects who had been exposed to COVID-19, were actively infected with it, or had recovered from it provided the deeply sampled blood TCRbeta repertoires that made up the dataset. The repertoires were released in a freely available public database intended as a resource for research on the immune response to SARS-CoV-2. The samples were drawn from two sources: the first 160 participants of the ongoing ImmuneRACE study, and 1,254 subjects contributed by 6 global collaborators. A de-identified subject ID, COVID-19 status, age in years and sex were almost always included in the sample metadata. HLA class I and class II types, where available, came from metadata supplied by the sample provider rather than from assay-based typing. The paper as a whole reports these results and caveats: The quantity of clinical and demographic metadata differed by source and by participant and was supplied without curation.

The CDR3 measures 15 amino acids from cysteine to phenylalanine. Of all the DNA, just the CDR3 is kept, 45 bases in frame from base 1. CDR1 and CDR2, per the germline V gene, are SGHRS and YFSETQ. The germline ends are 8 bases apart after V is trimmed by 0 bases and J by 0 bases. The immunoSEQ Assay, a bias-controlled multiplex PCR, was used to amplify TCRbeta CDR3 regions from genomic DNA. Per the original workflow: Nucleated cell counts per sample were estimated from amplification of reference gene primers within the assay. Sequence reads were collapsed and filtered to measure the absolute abundance of every unique TCRbeta CDR3 rearrangement. Productive Simpson clonality was computed per sample as the square root of Simpson's diversity index over productive rearrangements. This immuneACCESS table, as held by TCRdb, lists in-frame sequences with V and J called but not all clones. Of the missing ones, under half trace to an unresolved V gene in checked studies; the others have no known cause. Clone size and V and J calls were adopted from that table, with D and trimming inferred from the DNA. The sample contains about 50,000 clones, approximately 80% of them found a single time. The ten most abundant clones make up 8.8% of the sample.

The material sequenced was peripheral blood. The V gene is TRBV5-1 and the J gene is TRBJ2-3; perhaps TRBD2 is the D gene, with 5 bases matching. The sequence was obtained from a man aged 55 to 70 with acute or convalescent COVID-19. The DNA reads TGCGCCAGCAGCTTGGACGGGGATAGCACAGATACGCAGTATTTT. It encodes CASSLDGDSTDTQYF.